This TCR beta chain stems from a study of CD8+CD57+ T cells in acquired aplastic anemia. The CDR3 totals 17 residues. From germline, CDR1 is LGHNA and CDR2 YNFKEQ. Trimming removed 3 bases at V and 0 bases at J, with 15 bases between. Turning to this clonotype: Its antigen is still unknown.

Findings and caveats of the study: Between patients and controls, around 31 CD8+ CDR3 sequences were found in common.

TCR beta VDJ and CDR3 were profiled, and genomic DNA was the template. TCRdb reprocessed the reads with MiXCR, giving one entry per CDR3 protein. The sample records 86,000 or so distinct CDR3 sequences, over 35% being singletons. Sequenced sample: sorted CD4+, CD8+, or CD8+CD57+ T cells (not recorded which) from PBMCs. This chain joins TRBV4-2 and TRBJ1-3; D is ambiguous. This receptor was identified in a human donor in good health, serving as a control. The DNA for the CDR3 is TGTGCCAGCAGCCAGGCATCCGTGGTGAGCTCTGGAAACACCATATATTTT. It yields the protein CASSQASVVSSGNTIYF.